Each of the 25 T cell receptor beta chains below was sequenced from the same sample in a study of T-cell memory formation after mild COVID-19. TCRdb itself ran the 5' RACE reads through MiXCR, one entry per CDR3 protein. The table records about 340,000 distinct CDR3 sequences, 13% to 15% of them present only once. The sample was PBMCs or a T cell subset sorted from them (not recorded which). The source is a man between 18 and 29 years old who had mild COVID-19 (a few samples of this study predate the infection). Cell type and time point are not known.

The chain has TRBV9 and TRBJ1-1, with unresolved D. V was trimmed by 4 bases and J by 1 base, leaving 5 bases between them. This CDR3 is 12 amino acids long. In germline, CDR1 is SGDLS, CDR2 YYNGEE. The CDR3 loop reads CASSNRNTEAFF. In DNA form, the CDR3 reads TGTGCCAGCAGCAACCGGAACACTGAAGCTTTCTTT.

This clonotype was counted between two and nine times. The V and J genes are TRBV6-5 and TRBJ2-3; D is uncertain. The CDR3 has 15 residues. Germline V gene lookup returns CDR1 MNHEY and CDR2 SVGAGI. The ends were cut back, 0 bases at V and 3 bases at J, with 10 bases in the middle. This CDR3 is CASSYSGIWTDTQYF. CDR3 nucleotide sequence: TGTGCCAGCAGTTACTCAGGGATCTGGACAGATACGCAGTATTTT.

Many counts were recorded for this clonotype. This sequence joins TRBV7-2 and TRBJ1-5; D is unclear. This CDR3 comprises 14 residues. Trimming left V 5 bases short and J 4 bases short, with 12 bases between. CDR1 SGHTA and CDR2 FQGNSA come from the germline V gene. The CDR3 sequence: CASSPRPGNQPQHF. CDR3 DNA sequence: TGTGCCAGCAGCCCAAGACCCGGAAATCAGCCCCAGCATTTT.

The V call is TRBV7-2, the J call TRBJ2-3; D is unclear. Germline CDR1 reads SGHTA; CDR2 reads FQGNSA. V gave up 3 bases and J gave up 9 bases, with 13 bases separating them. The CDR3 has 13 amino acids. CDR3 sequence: CASSFSGPETQYF. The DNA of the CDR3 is TGTGCCAGCAGCTTTTCTGGACCCGAAACGCAGTATTTT.

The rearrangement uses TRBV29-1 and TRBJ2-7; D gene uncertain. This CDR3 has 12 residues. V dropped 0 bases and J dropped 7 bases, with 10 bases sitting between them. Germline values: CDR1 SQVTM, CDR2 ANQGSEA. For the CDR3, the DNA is TGCAGCGTTGAAGACTCCTTGTGGGAGCAGTACTTC. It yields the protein CSVEDSLWEQYF.

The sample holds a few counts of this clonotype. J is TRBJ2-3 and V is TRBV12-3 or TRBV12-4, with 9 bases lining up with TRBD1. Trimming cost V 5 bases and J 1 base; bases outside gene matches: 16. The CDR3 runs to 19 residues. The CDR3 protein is CASSESRDRAPSGTDTQYF. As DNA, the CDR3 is TGTGCCAGCAGTGAGTCACGGGACAGGGCGCCGAGCGGCACAGATACGCAGTATTTT.

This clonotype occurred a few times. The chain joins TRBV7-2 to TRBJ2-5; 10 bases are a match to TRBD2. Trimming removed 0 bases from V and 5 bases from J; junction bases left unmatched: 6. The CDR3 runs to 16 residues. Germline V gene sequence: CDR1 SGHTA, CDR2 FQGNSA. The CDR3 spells CASSLAWSGGAETQYF. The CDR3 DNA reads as TGTGCCAGCAGCTTAGCGTGGAGCGGGGGGGCTGAGACCCAGTACTTC.

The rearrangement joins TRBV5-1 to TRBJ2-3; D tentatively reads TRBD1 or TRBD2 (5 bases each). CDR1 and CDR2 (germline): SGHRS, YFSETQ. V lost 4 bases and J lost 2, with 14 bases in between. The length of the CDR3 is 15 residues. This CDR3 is CASSLRGRTTDTQYF. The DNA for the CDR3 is TGCGCCAGCAGCCTAAGGGGACGTACCACAGATACGCAGTATTTT.

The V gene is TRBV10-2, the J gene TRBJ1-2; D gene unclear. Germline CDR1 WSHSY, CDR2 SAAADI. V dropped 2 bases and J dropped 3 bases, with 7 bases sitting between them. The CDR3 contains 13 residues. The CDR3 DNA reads TGCGCCAGCAGTGAGAAAACAGACTATGGCTACACCTTC. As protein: CASSEKTDYGYTF.

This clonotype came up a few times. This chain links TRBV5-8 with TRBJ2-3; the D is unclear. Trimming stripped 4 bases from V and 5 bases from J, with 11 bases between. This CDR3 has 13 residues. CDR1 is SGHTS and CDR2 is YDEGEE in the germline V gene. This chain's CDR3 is CASSHGPGDTQYF. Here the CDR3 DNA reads TGTGCCAGCAGCCACGGGCCGGGAGATACGCAGTATTTT.

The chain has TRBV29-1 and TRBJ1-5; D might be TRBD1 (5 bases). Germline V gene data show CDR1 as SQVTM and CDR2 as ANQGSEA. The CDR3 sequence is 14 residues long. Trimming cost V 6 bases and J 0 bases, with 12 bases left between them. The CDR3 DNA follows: TGCAGCGTCCTCTGGGGGGGTAGCAATCAGCCCCAGCATTTT. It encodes CSVLWGGSNQPQHF.

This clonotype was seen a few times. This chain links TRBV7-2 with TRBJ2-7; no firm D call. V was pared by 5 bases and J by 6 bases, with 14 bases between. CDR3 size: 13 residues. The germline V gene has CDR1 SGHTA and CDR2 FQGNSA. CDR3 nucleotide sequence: TGTGCCAGCAGCGGCGTTAGGGTTGGCGAGCAGTACTTC. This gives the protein CASSGVRVGEQYF. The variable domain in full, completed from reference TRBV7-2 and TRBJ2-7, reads GAGVSQSPSNKVTEKGKDVELRCDPISGHTALYWYRQSLGQGLEFLIYFQGNSAPDKSGLPSDRFSAERTGGSVSTLTIQRTQQEDSAVYLCASSGVRVGEQYFGPGTRLTVT.

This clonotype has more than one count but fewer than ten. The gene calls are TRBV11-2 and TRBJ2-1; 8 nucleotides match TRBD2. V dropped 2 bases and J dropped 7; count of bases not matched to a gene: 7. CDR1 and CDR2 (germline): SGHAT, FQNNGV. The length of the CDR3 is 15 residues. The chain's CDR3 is CASSLWTGGANEQFF. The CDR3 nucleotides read TGTGCCAGCAGCTTATGGACCGGGGGGGCAAATGAGCAGTTCTTC.

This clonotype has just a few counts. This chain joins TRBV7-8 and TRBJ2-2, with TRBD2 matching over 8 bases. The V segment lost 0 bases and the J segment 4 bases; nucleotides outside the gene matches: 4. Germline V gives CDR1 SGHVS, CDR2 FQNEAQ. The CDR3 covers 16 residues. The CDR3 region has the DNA TGTGCCAGCAGCTTAGCCGGGGGGGCGGGCACCGGGGAGCTGTTTTTT. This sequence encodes CASSLAGGAGTGELFF.

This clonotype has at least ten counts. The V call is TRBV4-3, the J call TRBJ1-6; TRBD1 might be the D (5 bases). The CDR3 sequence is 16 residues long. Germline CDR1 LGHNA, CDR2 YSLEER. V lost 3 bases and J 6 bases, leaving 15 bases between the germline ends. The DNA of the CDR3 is TGCGCCAGCAGCCAGAATCCTAGCGGGGCTAATTCACCCCTCCACTTT. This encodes CASSQNPSGANSPLHF.

CDR3: CAISESGDGRVYEQYF. CDR3 DNA sequence: TGTGCCATCAGTGAATCGGGGGACGGGCGGGTCTACGAGCAGTACTTC. The genes are TRBV10-3 and TRBJ2-7, with D possibly being TRBD2 (6 bases). This CDR3 is 16 amino acids long. Trimming took off 3 bases at V and 3 bases at J, with 18 bases between the two ends. CDR1 is ENHRY, CDR2 SYGVKD, per germline.

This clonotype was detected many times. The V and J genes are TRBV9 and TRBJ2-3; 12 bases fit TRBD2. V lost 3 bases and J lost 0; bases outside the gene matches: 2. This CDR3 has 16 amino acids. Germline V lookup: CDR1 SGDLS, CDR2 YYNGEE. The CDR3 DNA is TGTGCCAGCAGCGCCGGACTAGCGGGGAGCACAGATACGCAGTATTTT. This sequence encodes CASSAGLAGSTDTQYF.

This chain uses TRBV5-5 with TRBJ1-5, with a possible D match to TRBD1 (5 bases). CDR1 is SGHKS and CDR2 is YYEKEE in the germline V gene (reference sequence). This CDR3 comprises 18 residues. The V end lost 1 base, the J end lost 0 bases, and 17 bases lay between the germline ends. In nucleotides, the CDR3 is TGTGCCAGCAGCTTGCCCCGTGGGGGGTTTGGTAGCAATCAGCCCCAGCATTTT. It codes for CASSLPRGGFGSNQPQHF.

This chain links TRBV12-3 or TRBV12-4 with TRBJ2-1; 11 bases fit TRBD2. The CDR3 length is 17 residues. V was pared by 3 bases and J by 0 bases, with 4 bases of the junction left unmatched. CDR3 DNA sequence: TGTGCCAGCAGTTTCTCTAGCGGGGGGAGCTCCTACAATGAGCAGTTCTTC. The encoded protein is CASSFSSGGSSYNEQFF.

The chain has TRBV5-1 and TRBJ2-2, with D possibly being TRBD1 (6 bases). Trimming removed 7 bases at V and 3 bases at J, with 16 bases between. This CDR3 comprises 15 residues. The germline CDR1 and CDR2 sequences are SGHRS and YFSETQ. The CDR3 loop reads CASSTPQGDTGELFF. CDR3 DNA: TGCGCCAGCTCCACCCCACAGGGTGACACCGGGGAGCTGTTTTTT.

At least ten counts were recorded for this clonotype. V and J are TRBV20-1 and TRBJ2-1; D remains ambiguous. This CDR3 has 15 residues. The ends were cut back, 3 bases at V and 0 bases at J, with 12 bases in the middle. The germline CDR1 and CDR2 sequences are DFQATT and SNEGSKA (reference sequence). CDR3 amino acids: CSASRLRRSYNEQFF. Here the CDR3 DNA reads TGCAGTGCTAGTAGGCTCCGCCGCTCCTACAATGAGCAGTTCTTC.

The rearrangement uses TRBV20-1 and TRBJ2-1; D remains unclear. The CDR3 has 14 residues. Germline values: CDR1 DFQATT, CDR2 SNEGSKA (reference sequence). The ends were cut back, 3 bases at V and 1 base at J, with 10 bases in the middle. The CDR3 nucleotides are TGCAGTGCTAGGCCCGTGGGATCCTACAATGAGCAGTTCTTC. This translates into CSARPVGSYNEQFF.

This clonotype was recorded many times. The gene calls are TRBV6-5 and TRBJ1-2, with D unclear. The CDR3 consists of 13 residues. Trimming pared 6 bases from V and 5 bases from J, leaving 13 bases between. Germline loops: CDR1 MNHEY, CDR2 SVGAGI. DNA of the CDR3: TGTGCCAGCAGGCCCAGAGCCAGTTATGGCTACACCTTC. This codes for CASRPRASYGYTF.

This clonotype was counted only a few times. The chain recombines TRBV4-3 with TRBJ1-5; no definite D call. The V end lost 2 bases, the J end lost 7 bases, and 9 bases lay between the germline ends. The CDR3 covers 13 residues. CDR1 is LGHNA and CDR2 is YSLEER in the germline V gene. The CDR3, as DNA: TGCGCCAGCAGCCAACAAGCGGGGCAGCCCCAGCATTTT. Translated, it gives CASSQQAGQPQHF.

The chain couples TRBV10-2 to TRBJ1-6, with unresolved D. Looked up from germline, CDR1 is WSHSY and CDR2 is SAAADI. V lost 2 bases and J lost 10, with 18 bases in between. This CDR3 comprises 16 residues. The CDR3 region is CASSEPGRRDRSPLHF. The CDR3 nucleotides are TGCGCCAGCAGTGAGCCGGGCCGCCGGGATCGGTCACCCCTCCACTTT.